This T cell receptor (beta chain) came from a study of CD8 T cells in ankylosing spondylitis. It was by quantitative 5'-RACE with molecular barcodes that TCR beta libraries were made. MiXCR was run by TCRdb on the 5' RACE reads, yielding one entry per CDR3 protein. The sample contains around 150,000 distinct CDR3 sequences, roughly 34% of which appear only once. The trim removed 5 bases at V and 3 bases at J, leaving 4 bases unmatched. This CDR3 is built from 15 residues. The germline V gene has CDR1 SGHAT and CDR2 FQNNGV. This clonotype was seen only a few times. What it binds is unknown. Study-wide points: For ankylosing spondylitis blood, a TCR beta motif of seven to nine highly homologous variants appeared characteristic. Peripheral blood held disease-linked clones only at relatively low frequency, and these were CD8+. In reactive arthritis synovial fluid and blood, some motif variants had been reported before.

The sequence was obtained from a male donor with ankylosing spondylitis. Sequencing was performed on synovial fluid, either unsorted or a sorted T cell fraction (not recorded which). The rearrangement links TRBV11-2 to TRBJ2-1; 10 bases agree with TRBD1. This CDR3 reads CASSPRDRGYNEQFF. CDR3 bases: TGTGCCAGCAGCCCCCGGGACAGGGGCTACAATGAGCAGTTCTTC.